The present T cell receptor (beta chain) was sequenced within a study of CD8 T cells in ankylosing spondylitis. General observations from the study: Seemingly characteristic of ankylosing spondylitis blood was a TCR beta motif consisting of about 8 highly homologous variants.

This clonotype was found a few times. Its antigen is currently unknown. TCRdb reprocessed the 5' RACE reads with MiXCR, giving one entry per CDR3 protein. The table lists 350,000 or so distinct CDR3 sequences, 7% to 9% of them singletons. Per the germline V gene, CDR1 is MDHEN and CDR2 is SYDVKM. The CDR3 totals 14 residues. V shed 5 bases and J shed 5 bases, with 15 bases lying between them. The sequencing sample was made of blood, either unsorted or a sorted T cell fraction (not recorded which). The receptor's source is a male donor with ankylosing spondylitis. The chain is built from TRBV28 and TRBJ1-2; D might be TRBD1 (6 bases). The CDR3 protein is CASSGTGTLYGYTF. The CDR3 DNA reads TGTGCCAGCAGTGGCACCGGGACATTGTATGGCTACACCTTC.